Presented here are 27 T cell receptor beta chains from one specimen sequenced in a study of human T cells and chemical hapten exposure. TCRdb itself ran the RACE reads through MiXCR, one entry per CDR3 protein. The repertoire holds 300,000 to 450,000 distinct CDR3 sequences, with approximately 5.1% as singletons. Stated time point: pre-sensitization, week 0. Sample treatment: therapeutic diphenylcyclopropenone sensitization with weekly scalp DPC. The sequencing used whole blood, collected in connection with sensitization to the hapten diphenylcyclopropenone (DPC). The receptors were sampled from a woman aged 50 to 65 with alopecia areata. Some clones in this sample may be carry-over from other donors' samples.

This clonotype showed up many times. This sequence joins TRBV20-1 and TRBJ2-7, with 7 bases matching TRBD1. The trim removed 6 bases at V and 5 bases at J, leaving 10 bases unmatched. Germline V gene sequence: CDR1 DFQATT, CDR2 SNEGSKA (reference sequence). The CDR3 is 13 residues long. In DNA form, the CDR3 reads TGCAGTGCCCGATTACAGGGGTTGGACGAGCAGTACTTC. Its protein is CSARLQGLDEQYF.

This clonotype was picked up many times. The J gene is TRBJ1-1, the V gene TRBV12-3 or TRBV12-4; TRBD1 might be the D (5 bases). The CDR3 runs to 14 residues. The V end was cut by 6 bases, the J end by 1 base, with 12 bases between. Written as DNA, the CDR3 is TGTGCCAGCAGCCTCCGACAGAGGAACACTGAAGCTTTCTTT. This gives the protein CASSLRQRNTEAFF.

On this clonotype: A much larger clone differs from this one at a single base, so this may be a read error. The gene calls are TRBV11-3 and TRBJ2-3, with 8 bases matching TRBD1. CDR1 SGHNT and CDR2 YENEEA come from the germline V gene. The CDR3 is 16 residues long. V was pared by 3 bases and J by 10 bases, with 15 bases of the junction left unmatched. The CDR3 coding sequence is TGTGCCAGCAGCTTTCAGGGGGCCCCAGGGTCTGATGCGCAGTATTTT. Protein product: CASSFQGAPGSDAQYF.

This clonotype was counted at least ten times. The chain uses TRBV2 and TRBJ2-1, with 8 bases lining up with TRBD2. J gave up 0 bases and V 6 bases, and 4 bases lay outside the gene matches. Germline CDR1 is SNHLY and CDR2 is FYNNEI. There are 15 residues in the CDR3. The CDR3 DNA reads TGTGCCAGCAGCGGGGGGACTAGCTCCTACAATGAGCAGTTCTTC. This encodes CASSGGTSSYNEQFF.

This clonotype was detected many times. This chain joins TRBV2 and TRBJ2-3; weak D call: TRBD2 (6 bases). The germline CDR1 and CDR2 sequences are SNHLY and FYNNEI. The CDR3 is 14 residues long. The V end was cut by 5 bases, the J end by 2 bases, with 11 bases between. This chain's CDR3 is CASSRDFPTDTQYF. CDR3 bases: TGTGCCAGCAGTCGGGACTTCCCCACAGATACGCAGTATTTT.

This clonotype was detected many times. The rearrangement uses TRBV7-9 and TRBJ1-4, with 7 bases fitting TRBD1. This CDR3 has 15 amino acids. The V gene's germline CDR1 is SEHNR and CDR2 FQNEAQ (reference sequence). The J segment lost 2 bases and the V segment lost 6 bases, leaving 6 bases of the junction unmatched. The CDR3 nucleotides are TGTGCCAGCAGATTTGAGGGGGCCACTAATGAAAAACTGTTTTTT. Its translation is CASRFEGATNEKLFF.

This clonotype has at least ten counts. The J gene is TRBJ2-1, the V gene TRBV6-2 or TRBV6-3, with D tentatively TRBD2 (5 bases). In germline, CDR1 is MNHEY, CDR2 SVGEGT. V was cut by 6 bases and J by 0 bases, with 12 bases left in between. This CDR3 is 15 amino acids long. The CDR3 region is CASRNGLVSYNEQFF. The CDR3 DNA reads TGTGCCAGCAGAAACGGACTTGTCTCCTACAATGAGCAGTTCTTC.

There are many counts of this clonotype. V gene TRBV11-2 combines with J gene TRBJ2-1; unclear D gene. V lost 2 bases and J lost 0, with 11 bases in between. CDR1 is SGHAT and CDR2 is FQNNGV in the germline V gene. This CDR3 spans 16 amino acids. CDR3 sequence: CASSLLYSSSYNEQFF. CDR3 DNA sequence: TGTGCCAGCAGCTTACTCTACTCGAGCTCCTACAATGAGCAGTTCTTC.

This clonotype occurred a few times. The CDR3 spells CASSLKVGGTNEKLFF. The CDR3 DNA follows: TGTGCCAGCAGCTTGAAGGTCGGGGGAACTAATGAAAAACTGTTTTTT. The chain employs TRBV5-5 and TRBJ1-4, with D perhaps matching TRBD1 (5 bases). Germline values: CDR1 SGHKS, CDR2 YYEKEE (reference sequence). This CDR3 region has 16 residues. Trimming stripped 1 base from V and 1 base from J, with 11 bases between.

CDR3 protein: CASSKAGGSSYEQYF. The CDR3 DNA is TGTGCCAGCAGTAAAGCGGGAGGGAGCTCCTACGAGCAGTACTTC. The chain joins TRBV28 to TRBJ2-7; 10 nucleotides align to TRBD2. CDR1 and CDR2 (germline): MDHEN, SYDVKM. This CDR3 comprises 15 residues. V dropped 5 bases and J dropped 0; count of bases not matched to a gene: 4.

This clonotype was found many times. The chain joins TRBV27 to TRBJ2-7, with D possibly matching TRBD1 (5 bases). CDR1 is MNHEY, CDR2 SMNVEV, per germline (reference sequence). CDR3 length equals 15 residues. Trimming left V 6 bases short and J 5 bases short, with 20 bases between. CDR3 bases: TGTGCCAGCAGCGATCTAGGGGCTAGTAAGCACGAGCAGTACTTC. Encoded protein: CASSDLGASKHEQYF.

There are many counts of this clonotype. The V and J genes are TRBV9 and TRBJ2-1, with 9 bases identical to TRBD2. Germline CDR1 and CDR2: SGDLS and YYNGEE. Germline trimming cut 0 bases from V and 8 bases from J; bases unmatched to any gene: 15. There are 18 residues in the CDR3. CDR3 in DNA: TGTGCCAGCAGCGTAGGGGCTAGCGGGATGCCCTCTGCGGATGAGCAGTTCTTC. Its protein is CASSVGASGMPSADEQFF.

This clonotype was picked up many times. The chain combines TRBV12-3 or TRBV12-4 with TRBJ1-1; D is perhaps TRBD1 (5 bases). This CDR3 spans 13 amino acids. Trimming left V 6 bases short and J 6 bases short, with 14 bases between. In nucleotides, the CDR3 is TGTGCCAGCAGCCTTTCAGGGAGGCCTGAAGCTTTCTTT. It codes for CASSLSGRPEAFF.

This clonotype has more than one count but fewer than ten. J is TRBJ2-7 and V is TRBV5-6; no definite D call. With 1 base removed from V and 0 bases from J, the gap between germline ends came to 8 bases. Germline loops: CDR1 SGHDT, CDR2 YYEEEE. This CDR3 comprises 14 residues. As DNA, the CDR3 is TGTGCCAGCAGCTTGTTGGCTTACTCCTACGAGCAGTACTTC. This encodes CASSLLAYSYEQYF.

As to this clonotype: One base away lies a much larger clone, so this may be a sequencing read error. The J gene is TRBJ2-2, the V gene TRBV29-1, with 7 bases that match TRBD2. Germline lookup yields CDR1 SQVTM and CDR2 ANQGSEA. This CDR3 region has 14 residues. CDR3 coding DNA: TGCAGCGTTCGTCGCGGGGGTAAAACCGGGAAGCTGTTTTTT. Translated, it gives CSVRRGGKTGKLFF.

The chain couples TRBV29-1 to TRBJ2-7, with TRBD1 matching 11 bases. The junction had 11 bases not matched to a gene; V was cut back by 7 bases and J by 3 bases. Germline CDR1 reads SQVTM; CDR2 reads ANQGSEA. The CDR3 totals 15 residues. The CDR3 here is CSASDSGTGGYEQYF. The CDR3 DNA reads as TGCAGCGCAAGTGACTCCGGGACAGGGGGCTACGAGCAGTACTTC.

In this sample, this clonotype turned up a few times. This rearrangement joins TRBV5-1 to TRBJ1-5, with TRBD1 matching 10 bases. The V and J ends lost 3 bases and 8 bases, in that order; junction bases with no gene match: 8. Germline V gene lookup returns CDR1 SGHRS and CDR2 YFSETQ. The CDR3 has 15 residues. DNA for the CDR3: TGCGCCAGCAGCTCACAGGGACAGGGGACGGAGCCCCAGCATTTT. Translated: CASSSQGQGTEPQHF.

This clonotype was seen more than once but under ten times. The J gene is TRBJ2-1, the V gene TRBV5-1; 10 bases are a match to TRBD2. The V gene's germline CDR1 is SGHRS and CDR2 YFSETQ. Trimming took 0 bases from V and 1 from J; bases not matched to a gene: 7. This CDR3 has 18 amino acids. This chain's CDR3 is CASSLGLAGVGSYNEQFF. The DNA for the CDR3 is TGCGCCAGCAGCTTGGGGCTAGCGGGAGTCGGGTCCTACAATGAGCAGTTCTTC.

The rearrangement joins TRBV4-1 to TRBJ1-1, with no clear D. There are 14 residues in the CDR3. Germline values: CDR1 MGHRA, CDR2 YSYEKL. V gave up 3 bases and J gave up 0 bases, with 8 bases separating them. CDR3 bases: TGCGCCAGCAGCCACCAGACCCTGAACACTGAAGCTTTCTTT. This encodes CASSHQTLNTEAFF.

A few counts support this clonotype. The chain has TRBV6-6 and TRBJ2-5; D possibly matches TRBD1 or TRBD2 (5 bases each). The CDR3 is 16 residues long. The germline V gene encodes CDR1 MNHNY and CDR2 SVGAGI (reference sequence). Trimming stripped 6 bases from V and 5 bases from J, with 22 bases between. CDR3 nucleotides: TGTGCCAGCAGGCCCCCGGGACGGCGAGGGGTCGAGACCCAGTACTTC. This translates into CASRPPGRRGVETQYF.

Many counts were recorded for this clonotype. The chain combines TRBV3-1 with TRBJ2-1, with D perhaps matching TRBD1 (5 bases). V was clipped by 4 bases and J by 7 bases, with 17 bases between them. Germline V gene data show CDR1 as LGHDT and CDR2 as YNNKEL (reference sequence). The CDR3 covers 15 residues. The CDR3, as DNA: TGTGCCAGCAGCCTTTCGGGTCCAGCAGGGAATGAGCAGTTCTTC. It is translated as CASSLSGPAGNEQFF.

This clonotype was detected many times. This sequence joins TRBV10-3 and TRBJ2-7; the D gene is possibly TRBD1 (5 bases). This CDR3 is built from 16 residues. Trimming pared 2 bases from V and 2 bases from J, leaving 16 bases between. Germline CDR1 reads ENHRY; CDR2 reads SYGVKD. CDR3 loop: CAISEGLGVPTYEQYF. The CDR3 coding sequence is TGTGCCATCAGTGAGGGATTAGGGGTACCTACCTACGAGCAGTACTTC.

V gene TRBV6-5 combines with J gene TRBJ1-4; the D is unclear. This CDR3 region has 13 residues. Germline CDR1 MNHEY, CDR2 SVGAGI. The germline V and J ends were trimmed by 4 bases and 8 bases, with 11 bases remaining between them. In DNA, the CDR3 is TGTGCCAGCAGTTTTTCCCATCGCGAAAAACTGTTTTTT. Translation: CASSFSHREKLFF.

In its sample, this clonotype was seen many times. The V and J genes are TRBV9 and TRBJ2-2; D is tentatively TRBD1 or TRBD2 (6 bases each). Germline CDR1 and CDR2: SGDLS and YYNGEE. Trimming cost V 0 bases and J 5 bases, with 11 bases left between them. The CDR3 is made up of 15 amino acids. The CDR3 nucleotides are TGTGCCAGCAGCGTAGCGGGGGCGGGGACCGGGGAGCTGTTTTTT. This codes for CASSVAGAGTGELFF.

This clonotype was recorded many times. CDR3 in amino acids: CASRQVHEQYF. CDR3 sequence (DNA): TGTGCCAGCAGACAGGTCCACGAGCAGTACTTC. This chain uses TRBV25-1 with TRBJ2-7, with D possibly TRBD1 on 5 matching bases. V gave up 6 bases and J gave up 5 bases, with 8 bases separating them. CDR1 is MGHDK, CDR2 SYGVNS, per germline. This CDR3 is 11 amino acids long.

This clonotype was seen repeatedly, ten times or more. The rearrangement uses TRBV10-3 and TRBJ2-7; 9 bases match TRBD1. CDR3 size: 14 residues. V was clipped by 6 bases and J by 3 bases; unmatched bases: 6. CDR1 and CDR2 from the germline V gene are ENHRY and SYGVKD. CDR3 loop: CAIRDGQGRYEQYF. The CDR3 bases are TGTGCCATCAGGGACGGACAGGGGCGCTACGAGCAGTACTTC.

This clonotype appeared a few times. The V gene is TRBV29-1, the J gene TRBJ1-5; the match to TRBD1 covers 8 bases. In germline, CDR1 is SQVTM, CDR2 ANQGSEA. The CDR3 extends over 14 amino acids. With V trimmed by 5 bases and J by 1 base, 4 bases remained unmatched. CDR3 in amino acids: CSVRTGTSNQPQHF. CDR3 DNA sequence: TGCAGCGTTCGGACAGGGACCAGCAATCAGCCCCAGCATTTT.